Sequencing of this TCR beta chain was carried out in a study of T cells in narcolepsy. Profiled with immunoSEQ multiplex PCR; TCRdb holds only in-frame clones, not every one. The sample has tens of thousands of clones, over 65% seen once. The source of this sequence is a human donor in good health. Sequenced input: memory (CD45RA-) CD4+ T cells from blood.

CDR3 in amino acids: CAWSTGAYGYTF. The DNA for the CDR3 is TGTGCCTGGTCGACGGGGGCCTATGGCTACACCTTC. The gene calls are TRBV30 and TRBJ1-2; weak D call: TRBD1 (6 bases). Trimming removed 5 bases from V and 4 bases from J, with 11 bases in between. Looked up from germline, CDR1 is GTSNPN and CDR2 is SVGIG (reference sequence). CDR3 length: 12 residues.